This TCR beta chain came from a study of T cells in tuberculosis. Study as a whole: This South African cohort compared adolescents with or without latent tuberculosis against adults with active tuberculosis. Samples predate treatment or fall within its first 7 days.

The CDR3 totals 14 residues. CDR1 is SEHNR, CDR2 FQNEAQ, per germline (reference sequence). V lost 4 bases and J 5 bases, leaving 14 bases between the germline ends. The assay was immunoSEQ multiplex PCR, and TCRdb's table has in-frame clones only and misses some. The data contain 9,500 to 12,000 clones, around 94% of them seen just once; the ten biggest clones take up roughly 13%. The V and J genes are TRBV7-9 and TRBJ2-5; the D gene is possibly TRBD2 (5 bases). The sample comprised PBMCs. This clonotype was sampled from an adult with tuberculosis. CDR3: CASSSGPRRETQYF. In DNA form, the CDR3 reads TGTGCCAGCAGCTCGGGCCCCCGGAGGGAGACCCAGTACTTC.